What follows describes a single T cell receptor (beta chain). Its specificity is unknown. Data came from immunoSEQ multiplex PCR; TCRdb stores just in-frame clones and leaves some out. This sample carries tens of thousands of clones, around 80% of them seen once, and the ten largest clones take roughly 14%. V lost 8 bases to trimming and J lost 9 bases; unmatched junction nucleotides: 8. The CDR3 is made up of 14 amino acids. The germline V gene has CDR1 SNHLY and CDR2 FYNNEI. The data were obtained in a study of OX40 agonist ivuxolimab in advanced cancers. Study results and caveats: Low normalized T-cell clonal expansion was additionally recorded for some nonresponders.

Autoimmune disease history or systemic immunosuppression disqualified patients. The receptor's source is an adult with an advanced solid tumor such as melanoma, head and neck, liver or kidney cancer. The chain carries TRBV2 and TRBJ1-6, with 9 bases matching TRBD1. The sequences come from CD4+ or CD8+ T cells sorted from blood, collected in a trial of the OX40 agonist ivuxolimab. CDR3 bases: TGTGCCAGCTGGGGACAGGGAATTTTTTCACCCCTCCACTTT. It encodes CASWGQGIFSPLHF. The full variable domain, completed using reference TRBV2 and TRBJ1-6, is EPEVTQTPSHQVTQMGQEVILRCVPISNHLYFYWYRQILGQKVEFLVSFYNNEISEKSEIFDDQFSVERPDGSNFTLKIRSTKLEDSAMYFCASWGQGIFSPLHFGNGTRLTVT.